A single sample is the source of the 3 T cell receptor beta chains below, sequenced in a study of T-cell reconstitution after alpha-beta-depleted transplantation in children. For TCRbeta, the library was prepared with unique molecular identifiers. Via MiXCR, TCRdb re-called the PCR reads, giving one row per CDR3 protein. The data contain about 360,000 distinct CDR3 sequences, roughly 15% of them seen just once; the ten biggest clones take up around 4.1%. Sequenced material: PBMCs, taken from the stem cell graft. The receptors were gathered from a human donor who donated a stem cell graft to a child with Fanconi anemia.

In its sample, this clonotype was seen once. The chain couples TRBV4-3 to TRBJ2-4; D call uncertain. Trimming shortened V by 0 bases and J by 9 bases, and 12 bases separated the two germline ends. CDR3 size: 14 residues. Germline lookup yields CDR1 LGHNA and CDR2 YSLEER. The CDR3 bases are TGCGCCAGCAGCCAAGACCCAGTAGCAGGCATTCAGTACTTC. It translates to CASSQDPVAGIQYF.

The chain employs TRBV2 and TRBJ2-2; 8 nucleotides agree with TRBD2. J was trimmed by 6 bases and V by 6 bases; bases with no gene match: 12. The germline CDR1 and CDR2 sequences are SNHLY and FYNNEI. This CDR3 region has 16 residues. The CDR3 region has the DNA TGTGCCAGCAGACACAGGACAAGCGGGGGACCCGGGGAGCTGTTTTTT. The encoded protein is CASRHRTSGGPGELFF.

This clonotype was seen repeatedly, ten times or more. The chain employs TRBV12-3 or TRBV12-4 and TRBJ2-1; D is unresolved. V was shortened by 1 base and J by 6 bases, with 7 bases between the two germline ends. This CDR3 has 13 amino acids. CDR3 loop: CASSLGQPNEQFF. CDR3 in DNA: TGTGCCAGCAGTTTAGGGCAACCCAATGAGCAGTTCTTC.